This section outlines one T cell receptor beta chain sequence together with its context. This sample stems from a study of molecular identifiers for immune sequencing clone quantification. Overall study: In replicates, RNA from approximately 22,000 or 94,000 naive CD8 cells was split five ways, four sequenced.

Trimming cost V 1 base and J 1 base, with 8 bases left between them. Germline V gives CDR1 SGHDN, CDR2 FVKESK. This CDR3 contains 14 residues. Naive CD8 T cell sorting was performed on the CD8+CD4-CCR7+CD45RA+ phenotype. Listed TCR primers and previously described methods were used for bulk TCR libraries. TCRdb recomputed calls from the PCR reads with MiXCR, one row per CDR3 protein. The sample has approximately 550,000 distinct CDR3 sequences; roughly a fifth are singletons. This clonotype was sampled from a human donor in good health. Some libraries in this study had Jurkat cell RNA spiked in. Sequenced material: naive CD8+ T cells from blood, with Jurkat cell RNA spiked in. The subset was: FACS-sorted CD8+CD4-CCR7+CD45RA+ naive T cells. This chain uses TRBV14 with TRBJ2-7; D not certain. CDR3 protein: CASSQGATSYEQYF. The CDR3 coding sequence is TGTGCCAGCAGCCAAGGGGCCACTTCCTACGAGCAGTACTTC.